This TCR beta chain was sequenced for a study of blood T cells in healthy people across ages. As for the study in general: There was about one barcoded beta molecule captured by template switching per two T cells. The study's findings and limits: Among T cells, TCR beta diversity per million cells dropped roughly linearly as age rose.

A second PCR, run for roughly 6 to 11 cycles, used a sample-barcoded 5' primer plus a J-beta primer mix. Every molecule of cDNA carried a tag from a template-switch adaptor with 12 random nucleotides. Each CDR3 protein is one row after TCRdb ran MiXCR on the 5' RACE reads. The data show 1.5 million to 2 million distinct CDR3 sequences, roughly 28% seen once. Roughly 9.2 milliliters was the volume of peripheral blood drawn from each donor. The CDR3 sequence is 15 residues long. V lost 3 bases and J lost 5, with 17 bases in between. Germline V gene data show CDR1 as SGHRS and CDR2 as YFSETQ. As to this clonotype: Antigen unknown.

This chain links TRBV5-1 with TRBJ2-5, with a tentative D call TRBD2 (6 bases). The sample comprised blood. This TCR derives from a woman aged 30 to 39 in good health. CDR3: CASSSRGGFQETQYF. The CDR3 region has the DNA TGCGCCAGCAGCTCCCGTGGGGGGTTCCAGGAGACCCAGTACTTC. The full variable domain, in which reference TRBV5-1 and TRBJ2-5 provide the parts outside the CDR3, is KAGVTQTPRYLIKTRGQQVTLSCSPISGHRSVSWYQQTPGQGLQFLFEYFSETQRNKGNFPGRFSGRQFSNSRSEMNVSTLELGDSALYLCASSSRGGFQETQYFGPGTRLLVL.